The clone carrying this T cell receptor beta chain was found a few times. The antigen remains undetermined. The entry originates in a study of CD8 T cells in ankylosing spondylitis. This CDR3 is 14 amino acids long. In germline, CDR1 is LGHDT, CDR2 YNNKEL (reference sequence). Trimming pared 3 bases from V and 6 bases from J, leaving 12 bases between. Findings of the study overall: A TCR beta motif of fewer than ten highly homologous variants seemed to mark ankylosing spondylitis blood.

From the 5' RACE reads, TCRdb called clonotypes with MiXCR, one entry per CDR3 protein. The sample includes roughly 440,000 distinct CDR3 sequences, roughly 17% of them seen just once. The sequenced sample was blood, either unsorted or a sorted T cell fraction (not recorded which). This clonotype was obtained from a male donor with ankylosing spondylitis. The chain links TRBV3-1 to TRBJ2-1, with D hard to call. The CDR3 sequence: CASSHLDQANEQFF. The CDR3 bases are TGTGCCAGCAGCCACCTAGATCAGGCCAATGAGCAGTTCTTC.